This is a list of T cell receptor beta chains from one sample in a study of blood T cell repertoires in COVID-19. TCRdb's copy holds only in-frame clones and misses some; the assay was immunoSEQ multiplex PCR. Found here are a few hundred thousand clones, approximately 89% of them singletons; the top ten hold more than 9%. The sequencing sample was made of PBMCs or T cells enriched from blood (not recorded which). The source is a woman aged 25 to 45 who had recovered from COVID-19. Both conserved end residues are part of each CDR3. A D gene is named only where the DNA matches it firmly. Size values are once, few and many counts, or a class for expanded clones, and some rows have none.

v_gene: TRBV5-8; j_gene: TRBJ1-1; abundance: -; d_gene: TRBD1; CDR3aa: CASSSRGFTEAFF; CDR3nt: TGTGCCAGCAGCTCCAGGGGGTTCACTGAAGCTTTCTTT
v_gene: TRBV18; j_gene: TRBJ1-4; abundance: once; d_gene: TRBD1; CDR3aa: CASSLWTGEAEKLFF; CDR3nt: TGTGCCAGCTCACTGTGGACAGGGGAGGCCGAAAAACTGTTTTTT
v_gene: TRBV19; j_gene: TRBJ1-2; abundance: -; d_gene: -; CDR3aa: CASSITGLQKANYGYTF; CDR3nt: TGTGCCAGTAGTATCACAGGGCTCCAAAAAGCTAACTATGGCTACACCTTC
v_gene: TRBV6-4; j_gene: TRBJ2-7; abundance: -; d_gene: -; CDR3aa: CASSDEFGRGYEQYF; CDR3nt: TGTGCCAGCAGTGATGAGTTTGGAAGGGGTTACGAGCAGTACTTC
v_gene: TRBV9; j_gene: TRBJ2-1; abundance: -; d_gene: TRBD2; CDR3aa: CASSVVPSSSREAYNEQFF; CDR3nt: TGTGCCAGCAGCGTAGTTCCGAGTTCCTCGCGGGAGGCCTACAATGAGCAGTTCTTC
v_gene: TRBV28; j_gene: TRBJ1-2; abundance: few; d_gene: -; CDR3aa: CASSLGDRGYGYTF; CDR3nt: TGTGCCAGCAGTTTAGGGGATCGGGGTTATGGCTACACCTTC
v_gene: TRBV5-1; j_gene: TRBJ2-2; abundance: -; d_gene: TRBD2; CDR3aa: CASSATSGSAVGELFF; CDR3nt: TGCGCCAGCAGCGCCACTAGCGGGAGCGCGGTCGGGGAGCTGTTTTTT
v_gene: TRBV20-1; j_gene: TRBJ1-2; abundance: -; d_gene: -; CDR3aa: CSASSSYGYTF; CDR3nt: TGCAGTGCTAGTTCTAGCTATGGCTACACCTTC
v_gene: TRBV11-2; j_gene: TRBJ2-6; abundance: once; d_gene: -; CDR3aa: CASSSISGANVLTF; CDR3nt: TGTGCCAGCAGCTCCATCTCTGGGGCCAACGTCCTGACTTTC
v_gene: TRBV2; j_gene: TRBJ2-6; abundance: -; d_gene: -; CDR3aa: CATSAGANVLTF; CDR3nt: TGTGCCACCTCGGCTGGGGCCAACGTCCTGACTTTC
v_gene: TRBV7-6; j_gene: TRBJ1-5; abundance: once; d_gene: -; CDR3aa: CASSLFPMAAGNQPQHF; CDR3nt: TGTGCCAGCAGCTTATTCCCCATGGCCGCCGGCAATCAGCCCCAGCATTTT
v_gene: TRBV27; j_gene: TRBJ1-1; abundance: -; d_gene: -; CDR3aa: CASRSDLPNTEAFF; CDR3nt: TGTGCCAGCAGATCAGACTTGCCGAACACTGAAGCTTTCTTT
v_gene: TRBV18; j_gene: TRBJ1-1; abundance: -; d_gene: -; CDR3aa: CASSPPVSGTPAFF; CDR3nt: TGTGCCAGCTCACCACCGGTCTCGGGGACACCGGCTTTCTTT
v_gene: TRBV10-3; j_gene: TRBJ2-3; abundance: -; d_gene: TRBD2; CDR3aa: CAITSAGVTDTQYF; CDR3nt: TGTGCCATCACTTCAGCGGGAGTGACAGATACGCAGTATTTT
v_gene: TRBV18; j_gene: TRBJ2-7; abundance: once; d_gene: -; CDR3aa: CASSPPGSSYEQYF; CDR3nt: TGTGCCAGCTCACCGCCAGGTAGCTCCTACGAGCAGTACTTC
v_gene: TRBV9; j_gene: TRBJ2-1; abundance: -; d_gene: TRBD2; CDR3aa: CASSPPSGANNEQFF; CDR3nt: TGTGCCAGCAGCCCGCCTAGCGGGGCTAACAATGAGCAGTTCTTC
v_gene: TRBV28; j_gene: TRBJ1-4; abundance: -; d_gene: -; CDR3aa: CASRTTGTMGELFF; CDR3nt: TGTGCCAGCAGAACGACCGGGACTATGGGGGAACTGTTTTTT
v_gene: TRBV5-1; j_gene: TRBJ1-5; abundance: -; d_gene: -; CDR3aa: CASSAGRGDQPQHF; CDR3nt: TGCGCCAGCAGCGCCGGAAGGGGTGATCAGCCCCAGCATTTT
v_gene: TRBV28; j_gene: TRBJ2-7; abundance: -; d_gene: -; CDR3aa: CASGWGQIKAYEQYF; CDR3nt: TGTGCCAGCGGTTGGGGGCAGATAAAAGCCTACGAGCAGTACTTC
v_gene: TRBV10-3; j_gene: TRBJ1-6; abundance: -; d_gene: TRBD1; CDR3aa: CAISEGTATYNSPLHF; CDR3nt: TGTGCCATCAGTGAGGGGACAGCAACCTATAATTCACCCCTCCACTTT
v_gene: TRBV5-5; j_gene: TRBJ1-1; abundance: -; d_gene: -; CDR3aa: CASSFSTEAFF; CDR3nt: TGTGCCAGCAGCTTTAGCACTGAAGCTTTCTTT
v_gene: TRBV18; j_gene: TRBJ1-1; abundance: -; d_gene: -; CDR3aa: CASSLTKDTEAFF; CDR3nt: TGTGCCAGCTCACTGACAAAAGACACTGAAGCTTTCTTT
v_gene: TRBV27; j_gene: TRBJ1-3; abundance: few; d_gene: -; CDR3aa: CASRGGFSGNTIYF; CDR3nt: TGTGCCAGCAGGGGGGGGTTCTCTGGAAACACCATATATTTT
v_gene: TRBV5-6; j_gene: TRBJ1-1; abundance: -; d_gene: TRBD1; CDR3aa: CASRDTGGPMNTEAFF; CDR3nt: TGTGCCAGCAGGGATACAGGGGGCCCTATGAACACTGAAGCTTTCTTT
v_gene: TRBV5-1; j_gene: TRBJ1-3; abundance: -; d_gene: TRBD1; CDR3aa: CASSPGQGAYGNTIYF; CDR3nt: TGCGCCAGCAGCCCCGGACAGGGAGCTTACGGAAACACCATATATTTT
v_gene: TRBV24-1; j_gene: TRBJ2-2; abundance: -; d_gene: TRBD1; CDR3aa: CATRDRVTGELFF; CDR3nt: TGTGCCACCCGGGACAGGGTGACCGGGGAGCTGTTTTTT
v_gene: TRBV3-1/TRBV3-2; j_gene: TRBJ2-3; abundance: -; d_gene: TRBD2; CDR3aa: CASSRRSGSGTDTQYF; CDR3nt: TGTGCCAGCAGCCGTCGAAGCGGGAGTGGGACAGATACGCAGTATTTT
v_gene: TRBV29-1; j_gene: TRBJ2-1; abundance: -; d_gene: TRBD2; CDR3aa: CSVEDSGAGLAAYNEQFF; CDR3nt: TGCAGCGTTGAAGATAGCGGGGCAGGACTAGCGGCATACAATGAGCAGTTCTTC
v_gene: TRBV28; j_gene: TRBJ1-5; abundance: -; d_gene: -; CDR3aa: CASISVYSNQPQHF; CDR3nt: TGTGCCAGCATCTCCGTGTATAGCAATCAGCCCCAGCATTTT
v_gene: TRBV7-3; j_gene: TRBJ2-2; abundance: -; d_gene: TRBD2; CDR3aa: CASGRVAGDTGELFF; CDR3nt: TGTGCCAGCGGACGGGTAGCGGGAGACACCGGGGAGCTGTTTTTT
v_gene: TRBV11-3; j_gene: TRBJ2-1; abundance: -; d_gene: -; CDR3aa: CASSLGLGGPNNEQFF; CDR3nt: TGTGCCAGCAGCTTAGGGTTGGGGGGACCTAACAATGAGCAGTTCTTC
v_gene: TRBV18; j_gene: TRBJ2-7; abundance: -; d_gene: -; CDR3aa: CASSPRTSGFPYEQYF; CDR3nt: TGTGCCAGCTCACCAAGAACATCAGGATTTCCCTACGAGCAGTACTTC
v_gene: TRBV10-3; j_gene: TRBJ2-7; abundance: -; d_gene: TRBD1; CDR3aa: CAISTTGGVYEQYF; CDR3nt: TGTGCCATCAGTACAACAGGGGGCGTCTACGAGCAGTACTTC
v_gene: TRBV5-6; j_gene: TRBJ2-7; abundance: -; d_gene: TRBD1; CDR3aa: CASSSAGTGGHEQYF; CDR3nt: TGTGCCAGCAGCTCGGCCGGGACAGGGGGCCACGAGCAGTACTTC
v_gene: TRBV7-9; j_gene: TRBJ2-7; abundance: many; d_gene: TRBD2; CDR3aa: CASSLGDPAGPTYEQYF; CDR3nt: TGTGCCAGCAGCTTAGGGGATCCAGCGGGGCCGACCTACGAGCAGTACTTC
v_gene: TRBV9; j_gene: TRBJ2-6; abundance: -; d_gene: -; CDR3aa: CASSVWPGRTGANVLTF; CDR3nt: TGTGCCAGCAGCGTTTGGCCGGGGAGGACTGGGGCCAACGTCCTGACTTTC
v_gene: TRBV29-1; j_gene: TRBJ1-1; abundance: -; d_gene: -; CDR3aa: CSGQLRENTEAFF; CDR3nt: TGCAGCGGGCAGCTCAGGGAGAACACTGAAGCTTTCTTT
v_gene: TRBV9; j_gene: TRBJ2-3; abundance: -; d_gene: -; CDR3aa: CASSVDSSTDTQYF; CDR3nt: TGTGCCAGCAGCGTAGATTCAAGCACAGATACGCAGTATTTT
v_gene: TRBV6-5; j_gene: TRBJ1-2; abundance: few; d_gene: -; CDR3aa: CASSYSSGGSYGYTF; CDR3nt: TGTGCCAGCAGTTACTCCTCGGGGGGGAGCTATGGCTACACCTTC
v_gene: TRBV29-1; j_gene: TRBJ1-1; abundance: -; d_gene: -; CDR3aa: CSVRTVQNTEAFF; CDR3nt: TGCAGCGTCCGGACAGTACAGAACACTGAAGCTTTCTTT
v_gene: TRBV13; j_gene: TRBJ1-1; abundance: -; d_gene: -; CDR3aa: CASSLGQGISEAFF; CDR3nt: TGTGCCAGCAGCTTAGGACAGGGTATTAGTGAAGCTTTCTTT
v_gene: TRBV10-3; j_gene: TRBJ1-3; abundance: -; d_gene: -; CDR3aa: CAITGDGPGNTIYF; CDR3nt: TGTGCCATCACGGGGGACGGGCCTGGAAACACCATATATTTT
v_gene: TRBV18; j_gene: TRBJ1-6; abundance: -; d_gene: -; CDR3aa: CASSPPGGGNSPLHF; CDR3nt: TGTGCCAGCTCACCCCCGGGGGGCGGTAATTCACCCCTCCACTTT
v_gene: TRBV5-1; j_gene: TRBJ2-2; abundance: few; d_gene: -; CDR3aa: CASSLDGTHTGELFF; CDR3nt: TGCGCCAGCAGCTTGGATGGGACTCACACCGGGGAGCTGTTTTTT
v_gene: TRBV3-1/TRBV3-2; j_gene: TRBJ2-1; abundance: -; d_gene: TRBD1; CDR3aa: CASSPGQGFEQFF; CDR3nt: TGTGCCAGCAGCCCGGGACAGGGTTTTGAGCAGTTCTTC
v_gene: TRBV5-6; j_gene: TRBJ1-5; abundance: -; d_gene: -; CDR3aa: CASSLVGSGDSNQPQHF; CDR3nt: TGTGCCAGCAGCTTGGTTGGTTCCGGAGATAGCAATCAGCCCCAGCATTTT